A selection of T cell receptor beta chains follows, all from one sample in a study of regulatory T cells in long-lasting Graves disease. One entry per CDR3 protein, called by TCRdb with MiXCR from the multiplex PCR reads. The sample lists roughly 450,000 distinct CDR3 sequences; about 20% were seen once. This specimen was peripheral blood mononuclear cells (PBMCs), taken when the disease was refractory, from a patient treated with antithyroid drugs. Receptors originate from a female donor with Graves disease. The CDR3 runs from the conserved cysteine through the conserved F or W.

CDR3: CASTLGRNTEAFF
J: TRBJ1-1
V: TRBV6-1

CDR3: CASSVAAEGEQYF
J: TRBJ2-7
V: TRBV2

CDR3: CAWSLQDYSNQPQHF
J: TRBJ1-5
V: TRBV30

CDR3: CSALEGQIDGYTF
J: TRBJ1-2
V: TRBV29-1

CDR3: CASSPRWGGSYEQYF
J: TRBJ2-7
V: TRBV5-1

CDR3: CSATGTTYTGELFF
J: TRBJ2-2
V: TRBV29-1

CDR3: CASSHSGGFYEQYF
J: TRBJ2-7
V: TRBV7-2

CDR3: CASSSTGGNRNTEAFF
J: TRBJ1-1
V: TRBV5-1

CDR3: CASSPRGTYEQYF
J: TRBJ2-7
V: TRBV28

CDR3: CASSSLASTGELFF
J: TRBJ2-2
V: TRBV6-5

CDR3: CASSIRGGMYTEAFF
J: TRBJ1-1
V: TRBV7-2

CDR3: CATSQGQAAEKLFF
J: TRBJ1-4
V: TRBV15

CDR3: CASSLAIRQGSNNEQFF
J: TRBJ2-1
V: TRBV7-9

CDR3: CSARDRAQSTEAFF
J: TRBJ1-1
V: TRBV20-1

CDR3: CASSSDRGLTSGANVLTF
J: TRBJ2-6
V: TRBV5-1

CDR3: CASQGEAYEQYF
J: TRBJ2-7
V: TRBV2

CDR3: CASSLGGQGRNTEAFF
J: TRBJ1-1
V: TRBV7-2

CDR3: CASSYPRGAGGISYNEQFF
J: TRBJ2-1
V: TRBV6-5

CDR3: CASSPQGQISTYEQYF
J: TRBJ2-7
V: TRBV7-9

CDR3: CASSLEVVVVTQYF
J: TRBJ2-5
V: TRBV7-2

CDR3: CASSPGTGGAGGFYEQYF
J: TRBJ2-7
V: TRBV2

CDR3: CASSLIGTDAFF
J: TRBJ1-1
V: TRBV7-8

CDR3: CASSPASILRQNNEKLFF
J: TRBJ1-4
V: TRBV28

CDR3: CASSLGRVPYEQYF
J: TRBJ2-7
V: TRBV5-1

CDR3: CASSFSQGSDTEAFF
J: TRBJ1-1
V: TRBV28

CDR3: CAITDEKDGYTF
J: TRBJ1-2
V: TRBV6-2/TRBV6-3

CDR3: CASSLSLGNTIYF
J: TRBJ1-3
V: TRBV12-3/TRBV12-4

CDR3: CASTLRQATGVNTEAFF
J: TRBJ1-1
V: TRBV2

CDR3: CASSAQGGNEKLFF
J: TRBJ1-4
V: TRBV28

CDR3: CASSRNAYEQYF
J: TRBJ2-7
V: TRBV7-9

CDR3: CASSYSSASSYEQYF
J: TRBJ2-7
V: TRBV6-9

CDR3: CASSLLAGVNTGELFF
J: TRBJ2-2
V: TRBV28

CDR3: CASSFAGGEEETQYF
J: TRBJ2-5
V: TRBV11-2

CDR3: CASSPQDHQETQYF
J: TRBJ2-5
V: TRBV18

CDR3: CASSPRQGGFLYTF
J: TRBJ1-2
V: TRBV7-2

CDR3: CASSFDQGTGNTIYF
J: TRBJ1-3
V: TRBV3-1

CDR3: CASCLRGRGLYEQYF
J: TRBJ2-7
V: TRBV6-1

CDR3: CASSPWWLGPGEQYF
J: TRBJ2-7
V: TRBV7-6

CDR3: CASSHRLAGGPANEQYF
J: TRBJ2-7
V: TRBV3-1

CDR3: CSARRGGDEQYF
J: TRBJ2-7
V: TRBV20-1

CDR3: CASSSQGPNTEAFF
J: TRBJ1-1
V: TRBV2

CDR3: CASSWAGLAGGSYEQYF
J: TRBJ2-7
V: TRBV7-9

CDR3: CASFPHAVEEGGDRLEPNQPQHF
J: TRBJ1-5
V: TRBV9

CDR3: CASSEEVAGITDTQYF
J: TRBJ2-3
V: TRBV6-1

CDR3: CASRSVGISNQPQHF
J: TRBJ1-5
V: TRBV19

CDR3: CASSRQGSYYEQYF
J: TRBJ2-7
V: TRBV7-9